This T cell receptor (beta chain) was captured by sequencing in a study of human T cells and chemical hapten exposure. On the study more broadly: An area of 2 cm by 2 cm on upper inner arm skin received 2% DPC for sensitization. During the roughly 24-week study period, patients had diphenylcyclopropenone applied to the scalp every week. Patch tests applied 0.01% DPC to the upper back, read at 6 days.

As for time point: patch test 2, 6 weeks after DPC sensitization. As for treatment: therapeutic diphenylcyclopropenone sensitization with weekly scalp DPC. This CDR3 is built from 11 residues. V was cut by 3 bases and J by 5 bases, with 7 bases left in between. The V gene's germline CDR1 is SQVTM and CDR2 ANQGSEA. MiXCR, applied by TCRdb to the RACE reads, yields one record per CDR3 protein. Of some 70,000 distinct CDR3 sequences listed, about 9.4% were seen once; the top ten hold around 6.8%. This clonotype was counted only a few times. The gene calls are TRBV29-1 and TRBJ1-1; D is undetermined. This TCR derives from a woman aged 50 to 60 with alopecia areata. Some clones in this sample may be carry-over from other donors' samples. This material consisted of whole blood, taken in connection with sensitization to the hapten diphenylcyclopropenone (DPC). The CDR3 DNA is TGCAGCGTTGAGGGTGAGACTGAAGCTTTCTTT. Translating it yields CSVEGETEAFF.